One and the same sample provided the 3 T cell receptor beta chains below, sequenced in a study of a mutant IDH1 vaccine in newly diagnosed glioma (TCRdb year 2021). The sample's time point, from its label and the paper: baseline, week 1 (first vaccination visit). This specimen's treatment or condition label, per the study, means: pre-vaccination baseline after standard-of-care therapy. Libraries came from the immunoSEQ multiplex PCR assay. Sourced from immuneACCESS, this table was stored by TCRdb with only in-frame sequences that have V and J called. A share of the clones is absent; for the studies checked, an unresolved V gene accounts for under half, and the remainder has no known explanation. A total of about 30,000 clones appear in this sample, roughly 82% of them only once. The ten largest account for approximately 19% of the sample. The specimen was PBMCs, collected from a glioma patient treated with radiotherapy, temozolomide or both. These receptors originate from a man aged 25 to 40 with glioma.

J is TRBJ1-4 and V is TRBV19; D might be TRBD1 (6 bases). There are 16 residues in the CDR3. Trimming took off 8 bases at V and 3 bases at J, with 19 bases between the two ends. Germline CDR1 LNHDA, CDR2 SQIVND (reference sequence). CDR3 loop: CASSSTRGSSNEKLFF. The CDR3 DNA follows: TGTGCCAGTTCCAGCACCAGGGGATCTTCTAATGAAAAACTGTTTTTT. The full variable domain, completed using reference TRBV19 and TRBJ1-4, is DGGITQSPKYLFRKEGQNVTLSCEQNLNHDAMYWYRQDPGQGLRLIYYSQIVNDFQKGDIAEGYSVSREKKESFPLTVTSAQKNPTAFYLCASSSTRGSSNEKLFFGSGTQLSVL.

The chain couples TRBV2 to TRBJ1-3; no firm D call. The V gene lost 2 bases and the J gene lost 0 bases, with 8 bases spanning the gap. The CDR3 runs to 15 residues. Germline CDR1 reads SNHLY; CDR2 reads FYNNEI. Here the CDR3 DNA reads TGTGCCAGCAGTGAAAACGAATTCTCTGGAAACACCATATATTTT. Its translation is CASSENEFSGNTIYF.

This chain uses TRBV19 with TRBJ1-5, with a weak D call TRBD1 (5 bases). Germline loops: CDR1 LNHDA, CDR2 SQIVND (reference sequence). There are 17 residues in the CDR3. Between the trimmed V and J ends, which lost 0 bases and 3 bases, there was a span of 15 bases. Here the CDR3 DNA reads TGTGCCAGTAGTATAGAAGCAGGGTGGGTATCCAATCAGCCCCAGCATTTT. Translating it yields CASSIEAGWVSNQPQHF.